This T cell receptor (beta chain) was identified during a study of siplizumab effects on memory and regulatory T cells. The table came from immunoSEQ multiplex PCR; TCRdb's copy has only in-frame clones and leaves some out. The sample contains 70,000 to 100,000 clones, roughly 93% of which appear only once. The CDR3 loop spans 13 amino acids. Germline CDR1 is ENHRY and CDR2 is SYGVKD. V lost 0 bases and J lost 7, with 9 bases in between. Findings and caveats of the study: Just a small share of alloreactive clones was traced back to unstimulated subsets.

Turning to this clone: The antigen is not known.

The sequenced sample consisted of CD8+ T cells sorted from blood. This sequence originates from a human donor in good health. The rearrangement links TRBV10-3 to TRBJ1-1; D not resolved. The CDR3 sequence is CAISESGPFEAFF. The DNA of the CDR3 is TGTGCCATCAGTGAGTCAGGGCCGTTTGAAGCTTTCTTT.